Each of the 9 T cell receptor beta chains below was sequenced from the same sample in a study of blood T cell repertoires in COVID-19. Method: immunoSEQ multiplex PCR; TCRdb's copy keeps in-frame clones and lacks some. The data show under 250,000 clones, with around 82% seen just once and 2.5% to 3% held by the top ten. Sample: peripheral blood. The receptors here all came from a woman aged 40 to 50 with active or convalescent COVID-19.

The chain combines TRBV29-1 with TRBJ1-1; D is unresolved. The CDR3 contains 12 residues. CDR1 is SQVTM and CDR2 is ANQGSEA in the germline V gene. Trimming took off 7 bases at V and 4 bases at J, with 13 bases between the two ends. The chain's CDR3 is CSGPSGVTEAFF. CDR3 coding DNA: TGCAGCGGCCCCAGCGGGGTCACTGAAGCTTTCTTT.

The chain uses TRBV27 and TRBJ1-2; the match to TRBD1 covers 10 bases. Trimming took 5 bases from V and 2 from J; bases not matched to a gene: 8. The CDR3 length is 16 residues. Germline CDR1 is MNHEY and CDR2 is SMNVEV (reference sequence). As DNA, the CDR3 is TGTGCCAGCAGTCTCTCGCCGGGACAGGGGAACTATGGCTACACCTTC. Protein: CASSLSPGQGNYGYTF.

This clone occurred once. The chain couples TRBV27 to TRBJ2-7; 7 nucleotides agree with TRBD2. V gave up 10 bases and J gave up 1 base; unmatched junction bases: 13. Germline CDR1 is MNHEY and CDR2 is SMNVEV (reference sequence). CDR3 size: 15 residues. The CDR3 spells CATMGAGPFSYEQYF. CDR3 nucleotides: TGTGCCACCATGGGAGCGGGACCTTTTTCCTACGAGCAGTACTTC.

This chain connects TRBV7-2 to TRBJ1-5, with D perhaps matching TRBD1 (6 bases). There are 16 residues in the CDR3. CDR1 and CDR2 from the germline V gene are SGHTA and FQGNSA. The ends were cut back, 5 bases at V and 1 base at J, with 15 bases in the middle. CDR3 sequence (DNA): TGTGCCAGCAGCCCTGGGGGGGCAGGAAGCAATCAGCCCCAGCATTTT. It specifies CASSPGGAGSNQPQHF.

This chain connects TRBV27 to TRBJ1-2, with TRBD1 identical over 7 bases. In germline, CDR1 is MNHEY, CDR2 SMNVEV (reference sequence). This CDR3 is 13 amino acids long. J gave up 3 bases and V 3 bases, and 1 base lay outside the gene matches. This CDR3 reads CASSFGTDYGYTF. Written as DNA, the CDR3 is TGTGCCAGCAGTTTCGGGACAGACTATGGCTACACCTTC.

The chain uses TRBV18 and TRBJ1-5; 7 bases map to TRBD1. The CDR3 is made up of 15 amino acids. CDR1 and CDR2 from the germline V gene are KGHSH and LQKENI. V dropped 1 base and J dropped 6; count of bases not matched to a gene: 6. This CDR3 reads CASSPRVNRGQPQHF. The CDR3 nucleotides read TGTGCCAGCTCACCACGGGTCAACAGGGGTCAGCCCCAGCATTTT.

The genes are TRBV14 and TRBJ1-6, with 8 bases identical to TRBD1. CDR1 is SGHDN and CDR2 is FVKESK in the germline V gene. The J segment lost 6 bases and the V segment lost 4 bases, leaving 5 bases of the junction unmatched. The CDR3 is 15 amino acids. The CDR3 loop reads CASSPGQGINSPLHF. The CDR3 DNA follows: TGTGCCAGCAGCCCCGGACAGGGTATTAATTCACCCCTCCACTTT.

The rearrangement links TRBV7-9 to TRBJ2-1; the D is unclear. This CDR3 region has 12 residues. With 5 bases removed from V and 14 bases from J, the gap between germline ends came to 16 bases. Germline lookup yields CDR1 SEHNR and CDR2 FQNEAQ (reference sequence). DNA for the CDR3: TGTGCCAGCAGCCGAGGCGGAGCCTTTGAGTTCTTC. It yields the protein CASSRGGAFEFF.

The genes are TRBV14 and TRBJ1-2; 8 bases line up with TRBD1. Trimming cost V 4 bases and J 5 bases; bases outside gene matches: 0. The CDR3 is 12 residues long. CDR1 and CDR2 (germline): SGHDN, FVKESK. CDR3 residues: CASSRQGYGYTF. CDR3 nucleotides: TGTGCCAGCAGCCGACAGGGGTATGGCTACACCTTC.